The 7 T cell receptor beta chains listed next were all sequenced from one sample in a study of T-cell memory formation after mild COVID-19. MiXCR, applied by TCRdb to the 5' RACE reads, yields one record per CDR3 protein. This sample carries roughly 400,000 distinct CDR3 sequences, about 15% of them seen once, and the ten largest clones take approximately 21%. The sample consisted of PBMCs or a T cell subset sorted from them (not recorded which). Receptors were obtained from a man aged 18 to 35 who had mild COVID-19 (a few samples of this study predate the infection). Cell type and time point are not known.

The CDR3 bases are TGTGCCAGCAGTTCCCACAAGGGGATCTCTGAAGCTTTCTTT. Amino acid sequence: CASSSHKGISEAFF. The chain links TRBV28 to TRBJ1-1; D is possibly TRBD1 (5 bases). V lost 4 bases and J 6 bases, leaving 15 bases between the germline ends. Germline lookup yields CDR1 MDHEN and CDR2 SYDVKM. The CDR3 sequence is 14 residues long.

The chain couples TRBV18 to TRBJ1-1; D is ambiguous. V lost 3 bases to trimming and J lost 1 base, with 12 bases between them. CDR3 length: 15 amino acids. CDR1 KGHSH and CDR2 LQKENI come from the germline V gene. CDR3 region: CASSPSRRQNTEAFF. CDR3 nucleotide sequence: TGTGCCAGCTCACCGTCACGGAGGCAGAACACTGAAGCTTTCTTT.

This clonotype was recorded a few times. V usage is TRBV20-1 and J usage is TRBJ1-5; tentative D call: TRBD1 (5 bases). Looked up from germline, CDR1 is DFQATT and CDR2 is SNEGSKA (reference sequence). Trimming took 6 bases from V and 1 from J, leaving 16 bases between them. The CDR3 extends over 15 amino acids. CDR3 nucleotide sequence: TGCAGTGCCCCCACCAGGGTAGAAAGCAATCAGCCCCAGCATTTT. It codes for CSAPTRVESNQPQHF.

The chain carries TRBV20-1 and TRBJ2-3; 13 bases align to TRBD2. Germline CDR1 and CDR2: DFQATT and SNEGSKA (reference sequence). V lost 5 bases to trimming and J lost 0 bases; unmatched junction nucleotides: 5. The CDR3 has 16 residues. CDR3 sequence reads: CSAWTSGGASTDTQYF. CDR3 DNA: TGCAGTGCTTGGACTAGCGGGGGCGCTAGCACAGATACGCAGTATTTT.

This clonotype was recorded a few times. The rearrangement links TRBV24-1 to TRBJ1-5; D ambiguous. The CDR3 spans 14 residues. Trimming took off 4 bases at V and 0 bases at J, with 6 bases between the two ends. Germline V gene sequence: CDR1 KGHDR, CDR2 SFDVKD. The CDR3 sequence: CATSENYSNQPQHF. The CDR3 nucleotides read TGTGCCACCAGTGAGAATTATAGCAATCAGCCCCAGCATTTT.

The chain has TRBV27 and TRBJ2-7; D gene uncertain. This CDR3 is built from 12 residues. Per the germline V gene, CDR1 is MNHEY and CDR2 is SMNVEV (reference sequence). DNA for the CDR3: TGTGTCGTCGGCACGGCTACCTACGAGCAGTACTTC. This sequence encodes CVVGTATYEQYF.

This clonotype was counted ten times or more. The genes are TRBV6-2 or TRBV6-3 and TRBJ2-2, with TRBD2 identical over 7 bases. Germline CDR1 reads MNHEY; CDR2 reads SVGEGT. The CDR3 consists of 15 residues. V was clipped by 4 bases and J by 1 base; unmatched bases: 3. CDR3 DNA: TGTGCCAGCAGTTTCCTAGCGGTGAACACCGGGGAGCTGTTTTTT. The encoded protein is CASSFLAVNTGELFF.